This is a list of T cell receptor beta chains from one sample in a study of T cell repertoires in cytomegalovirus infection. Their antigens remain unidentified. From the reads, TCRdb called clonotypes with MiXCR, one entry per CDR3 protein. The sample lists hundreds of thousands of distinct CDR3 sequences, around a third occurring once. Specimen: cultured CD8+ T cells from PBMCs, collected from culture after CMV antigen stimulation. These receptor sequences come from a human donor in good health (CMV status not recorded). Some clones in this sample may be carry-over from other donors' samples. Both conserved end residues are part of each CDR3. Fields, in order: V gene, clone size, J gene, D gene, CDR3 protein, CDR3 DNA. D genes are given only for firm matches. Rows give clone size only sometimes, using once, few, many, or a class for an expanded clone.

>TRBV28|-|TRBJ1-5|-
CASSNTLSNQPQHF
TGTGCCAGCAGTAACACCCTTAGCAATCAGCCCCAGCATTTT
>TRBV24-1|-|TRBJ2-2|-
CATSEFAYGPGELFF
TGTGCCACCAGTGAATTCGCTTATGGGCCCGGGGAGCTGTTTTTT
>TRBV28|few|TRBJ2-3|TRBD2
CASSPTPLAESTDTQYF
TGTGCCAGCAGTCCCACCCCGCTAGCGGAAAGCACAGATACGCAGTATTTT
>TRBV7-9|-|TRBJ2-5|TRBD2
CASSPGGYETQYF
TGTGCCAGCAGCCCCGGGGGGTACGAGACCCAGTACTTC
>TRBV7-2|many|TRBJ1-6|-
CASSLTGSGLIDSPLHF
TGTGCCAGCAGCTTAACAGGGTCGGGCCTCATCGATTCACCCCTCCACTTT
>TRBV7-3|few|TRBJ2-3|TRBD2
CASSLKAPGTSYPDTQYF
TGTGCCAGCAGCTTAAAAGCCCCCGGGACTAGCTATCCAGATACGCAGTATTTT
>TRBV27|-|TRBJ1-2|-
CASRDGGAGGYTF
TGTGCCAGCAGGGACGGGGGCGCGGGTGGCTACACCTTC
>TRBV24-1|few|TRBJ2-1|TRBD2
CATSDSAGGLGPEQFF
TGTGCCACCAGTGATTCCGCGGGGGGGCTTGGTCCTGAGCAGTTCTTC
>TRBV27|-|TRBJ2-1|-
CASSLGTREQFF
TGTGCCAGCAGTTTAGGGACAAGGGAGCAGTTCTTC
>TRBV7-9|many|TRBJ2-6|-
CASVSTRTDSFSGANVLTF
TGTGCCAGCGTATCGACCCGGACAGACAGCTTCTCTGGGGCCAACGTCCTGACTTTC
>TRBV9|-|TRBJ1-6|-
CASSGGEEPSNNSPLHF
TGTGCCAGCAGCGGAGGAGAGGAGCCTTCAAATAATTCACCCCTCCACTTT
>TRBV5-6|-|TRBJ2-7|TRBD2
CASSLGLAGAREQYF
TGTGCCAGCAGCTTGGGTCTAGCGGGGGCGCGCGAGCAGTACTTC
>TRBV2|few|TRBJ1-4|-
CAGWTATNEKLFF
TGTGCCGGGTGGACAGCAACTAATGAAAAACTGTTTTTT
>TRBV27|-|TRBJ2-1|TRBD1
CASSSPSTGGSEQFF
TGTGCCAGCAGTTCTCCTTCGACAGGGGGCTCTGAGCAGTTCTTC
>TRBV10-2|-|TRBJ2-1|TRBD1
CASSDRDRGNNEQFF
TGCGCCAGCAGTGACAGGGACAGGGGGAATAATGAGCAGTTCTTC
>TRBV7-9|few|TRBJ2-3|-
CASSSFTDMGTQYF
TGTGCCAGCAGCTCATTCACCGACATGGGCACGCAGTATTTT
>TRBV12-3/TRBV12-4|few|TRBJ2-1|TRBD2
CASSLFETSGNEQFF
TGTGCCAGCAGTTTATTCGAGACTAGCGGCAATGAGCAGTTCTTC
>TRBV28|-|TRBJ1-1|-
CASSSPGFEAFF
TGTGCCAGCAGCTCCCCGGGTTTCGAAGCTTTCTTT
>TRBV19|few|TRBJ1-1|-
CASGEGKNTEAFF
TGTGCCAGTGGCGAGGGTAAGAACACTGAAGCTTTCTTT
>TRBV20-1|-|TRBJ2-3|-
CSARASRDTQYF
TGCAGTGCTAGGGCTAGCCGAGATACGCAGTATTTT
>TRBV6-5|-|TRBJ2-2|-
CASSYSFGNPGELFF
TGTGCCAGCAGTTACTCCTTTGGGAATCCCGGGGAGCTGTTTTTT
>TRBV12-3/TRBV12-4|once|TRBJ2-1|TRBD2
CASTPLGLADNEQFF
TGTGCCAGCACCCCCTTGGGACTAGCGGACAATGAGCAGTTCTTC
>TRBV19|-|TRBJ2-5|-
CASSIGEEAQYF
TGTGCCAGTAGTATCGGGGAGGAGGCCCAGTACTTC
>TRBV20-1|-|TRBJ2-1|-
CSAASGLSSYNEQFF
TGCAGTGCGGCCTCGGGACTTAGCTCCTACAATGAGCAGTTCTTC
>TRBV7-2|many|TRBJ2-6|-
CASSLSNEISGANVLTF
TGTGCCAGCAGCTTAAGCAACGAAATCTCTGGGGCCAACGTCCTGACTTTC
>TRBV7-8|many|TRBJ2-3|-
CASSLEVFSTDTQYF
TGTGCCAGCAGCTTAGAGGTGTTCAGCACAGATACGCAGTATTTT
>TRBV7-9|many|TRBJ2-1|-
CASSAEQKPYNEQFF
TGTGCCAGCAGCGCAGAGCAAAAACCCTACAATGAGCAGTTCTTC
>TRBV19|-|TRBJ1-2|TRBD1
CASAYLGTDLFYGYTF
TGTGCCAGTGCATACTTGGGGACAGATCTCTTCTATGGCTACACCTTC
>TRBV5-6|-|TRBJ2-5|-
CASSPAFWRGEETQYF
TGTGCCAGCAGCCCAGCCTTTTGGAGGGGGGAAGAGACCCAGTACTTC
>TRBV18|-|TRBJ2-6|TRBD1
CASSWDRGPSGANVLTF
TGTGCCAGCTCATGGGACAGGGGTCCTTCGGGGGCCAACGTCCTGACTTTC
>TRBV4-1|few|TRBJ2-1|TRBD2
CASSQVASGATNEQFF
TGCGCCAGCAGCCAAGTGGCTAGCGGGGCAACCAATGAGCAGTTCTTC
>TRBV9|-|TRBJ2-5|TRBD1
CASSIQGAKETQYF
TGTGCCAGCAGCATCCAGGGGGCGAAAGAGACCCAGTACTTC
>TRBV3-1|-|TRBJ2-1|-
CASSQDALSGLNEQFF
TGTGCCAGCAGCCAAGATGCACTATCCGGGCTCAATGAGCAGTTCTTC
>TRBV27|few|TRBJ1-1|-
CASSLFGATEAFF
TGTGCCAGCAGTTTATTCGGGGCAACCGAAGCTTTCTTT
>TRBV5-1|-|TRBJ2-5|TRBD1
CASSLGQGMQETQYF
TGCGCCAGCAGCTTGGGACAGGGGATGCAAGAGACCCAGTACTTC
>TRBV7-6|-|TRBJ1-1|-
CASSKTGTLNTEAFF
TGTGCCAGCAGCAAGACAGGCACTCTGAACACTGAAGCTTTCTTT
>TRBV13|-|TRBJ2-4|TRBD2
CASSLGLAGTLAKNIQYF
TGTGCCAGCAGCTTGGGACTAGCGGGGACTTTAGCCAAAAACATTCAGTACTTC
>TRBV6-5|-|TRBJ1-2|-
CASSYSSSGSAIDGYTF
TGTGCCAGCAGTTACTCGAGTAGCGGTTCTGCTATAGATGGCTACACCTTC
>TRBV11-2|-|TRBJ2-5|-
CASSPGNFVVNRETQYF
TGTGCCAGCAGCCCCGGGAATTTTGTCGTCAACAGGGAGACCCAGTACTTC
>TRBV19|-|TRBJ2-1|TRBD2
CASSSMGGLAGKYNEQFF
TGTGCCAGTAGCTCGATGGGGGGACTAGCGGGAAAGTACAATGAGCAGTTCTTC
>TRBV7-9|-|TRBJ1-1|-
CASSFRTSSEATEAFF
TGTGCCAGCAGCTTTAGAACATCGTCCGAGGCCACTGAAGCTTTCTTT
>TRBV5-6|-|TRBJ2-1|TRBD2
CASSLPLAGVNNEQFF
TGTGCCAGCAGCTTGCCGCTAGCGGGGGTGAACAATGAGCAGTTCTTC
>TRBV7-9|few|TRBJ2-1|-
CASSFQVLYNEQFF
TGTGCCAGCAGCTTCCAGGTCCTTTACAATGAGCAGTTCTTC
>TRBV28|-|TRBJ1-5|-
CALALHPGRQPQHF
TGTGCCCTCGCCCTCCACCCTGGGCGGCAGCCCCAGCATTTT
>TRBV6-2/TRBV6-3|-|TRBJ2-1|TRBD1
CASSYSFGTDPYNEQFF
TGTGCCAGCAGTTATTCTTTCGGGACAGACCCCTACAATGAGCAGTTCTTC
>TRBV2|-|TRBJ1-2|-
CASSDEGLDHSVYGYTF
TGTGCCAGCAGTGACGAAGGTTTGGACCATTCCGTATATGGCTACACCTTC
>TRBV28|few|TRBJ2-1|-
CASRISGGAYNEQFF
TGTGCCAGCAGGATCTCTGGGGGCGCATACAATGAGCAGTTCTTC
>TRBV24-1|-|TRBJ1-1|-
CATSENSGTEAFF
TGTGCCACCAGTGAGAATTCCGGGACTGAAGCTTTCTTT
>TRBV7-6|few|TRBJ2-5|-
CASSQAGWETQYF
TGTGCCAGCAGTCAGGCGGGTTGGGAGACCCAGTACTTC
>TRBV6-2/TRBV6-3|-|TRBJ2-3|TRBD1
CASSYSNEGAFTDTQYF
TGTGCCAGCAGTTACTCGAATGAGGGGGCTTTCACAGATACGCAGTATTTT
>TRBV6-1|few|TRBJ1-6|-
CASSEGGGVGSPLHF
TGTGCCAGCAGTGAAGGGGGGGGAGTGGGCTCACCCCTCCACTTT
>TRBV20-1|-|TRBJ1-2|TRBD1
CSARNRGVGDGYTF
TGCAGTGCTAGGAACAGGGGAGTGGGGGATGGCTACACCTTC